This T cell receptor (beta chain) came from a study of blood T cell repertoires in COVID-19. Study-level background: There were acute and convalescent COVID-19 samples, and they came from the United States, Italy and Spain. PBMCs, B-cell-depleted T cells, or T cells were the source of the cDNA or gDNA that made up the material.

Original processing notes: Reference gene primer amplification yielded estimated nucleated cell counts. Some clones are missing from TCRdb's copy, which holds only in-frame ones; the method was immunoSEQ multiplex PCR. V, J and clone size are taken as reported in that table, and D and trimming were inferred from the DNA itself. The profile covers almost 250,000 clones, with about 88% appearing a single time and approximately 1.5% taken by the ten largest. Trimming shortened V by 1 base and J by 9 bases, and 7 bases separated the two germline ends. The CDR3 runs to 11 residues. The germline V gene encodes CDR1 GTSNPN and CDR2 SVGIG (reference sequence). Individuals drawn from around 24 US areas were about 18 to 100 years old.

The sequencing input was PBMCs or T cells enriched from blood (not recorded which). This rearrangement joins TRBV30 to TRBJ2-1; no firm D call. This TCR derives from a woman aged 45-59 years who had recovered from COVID-19. The CDR3 reads CAWSDRGEQFF. The DNA for the CDR3 is TGTGCCTGGAGTGATAGAGGTGAGCAGTTCTTC. Using reference TRBV30 and TRBJ2-1 for the parts outside the CDR3, the full variable domain is SQTIHQWPATLVQPVGSPLSLECTVEGTSNPNLYWYRQAAGRGLQLLFYSVGIGQISSEVPQNLSASRPQDRQFILSSKKLLLSDSGFYLCAWSDRGEQFFGPGTRLTVL.